This is a list of T cell receptor beta chains from one sample in a study of PD-1 blockade in classical Hodgkin lymphoma. Produced via immunoSEQ multiplex PCR; TCRdb's table is partial and in-frame only. Altogether fewer than 25,000 clones are present, 80% being singletons, with the ten largest covering 6.7%. Sequencing used peripheral blood mononuclear cells (PBMCs), obtained at baseline. The receptors stem from a human donor with classical Hodgkin lymphoma. Each CDR3 is given with its conserved first and last residue. A D gene is named only where the DNA matches it firmly. Some rows mark clone size as missing; the rest say once, few, many or name a class of expanded clone.

>-|TRBV7-2|15|-|TRBJ2-1
TGTGCCAGCAGCCCCGCCAGGGGGGCCCGCGATGAGCAGTTCTTC
CASSPARGARDEQFF
>-|TRBV15|15|-|TRBJ2-7
TGTGCCACCAGCAGAGTTGACGGGACACAATACGAGCAGTACTTC
CATSRVDGTQYEQYF
>-|TRBV15|17|TRBD1|TRBJ1-1
TGTGCCACCAGCGTTTTATTTCCGGGACAGGGGGTGACTGAAGCTTTCTTT
CATSVLFPGQGVTEAFF
>-|TRBV6-5|11|-|TRBJ1-1
TGTGCCAGCAGATTTGGGGCTGAAGCTTTCTTT
CASRFGAEAFF
>-|TRBV4-3|19|-|TRBJ1-5
TGCGCCAGCAGCCAAGAAGGCCCGGCGTCGACCCGGCTGGATCAGCCCCAGCATTTT
CASSQEGPASTRLDQPQHF
>-|TRBV10-3|16|TRBD1|TRBJ1-2
TGTGCCATCAGTGCATTCAACAGGGGGTTGAAAGGTGGCTACACCTTC
CAISAFNRGLKGGYTF
>few|TRBV6-6|15|-|TRBJ1-6
TGTGCCAGCAGTTCGCTCTTCTCTATTAATTCACCCCTCCACTTT
CASSSLFSINSPLHF
>once|TRBV11-2|13|-|TRBJ2-7
TGTGCCAGCAGCTCCTCCGGTGGGGCCGAGCAGTACTTC
CASSSSGGAEQYF
>-|TRBV7-6|16|TRBD2|TRBJ2-7
TGTGCCAGCAGCTTGGGGACTAGCGGGGGAATCTACGAGCAGTACTTC
CASSLGTSGGIYEQYF
>-|TRBV10-1|14|TRBD2|TRBJ2-7
TGCGCCAGCTATTACGGACTAGCGGGCTACGAGCAGTACTTC
CASYYGLAGYEQYF
>-|TRBV5-1|16|-|TRBJ1-1
TGCGCCAGCAGCTTGGTCTCCCCGGGGACCAACACTGAAGCTTTCTTT
CASSLVSPGTNTEAFF
>-|TRBV7-6|15|-|TRBJ1-6
TGTGCCAGCAGCTTAACCAGCTCCTATAATTCACCCCTCCACTTT
CASSLTSSYNSPLHF
>-|TRBV4-2|15|TRBD2|TRBJ2-7
TGTGCCAGCAGCCTGGGACTAGCGGGGACCTACGAGCAGTACTTC
CASSLGLAGTYEQYF
>-|TRBV18|13|-|TRBJ2-2
TGTGCCAGCTCACAGGCTGTAACCGGGGAGCTGTTTTTT
CASSQAVTGELFF
>-|TRBV7-3|19|TRBD1|TRBJ2-7
TGTGCCAGCAGCTTGCTATGGAGAACCGGGACAGGGAACTCCTACGAGCAGTACTTC
CASSLLWRTGTGNSYEQYF
>-|TRBV28|19|-|TRBJ2-1
TGTGCCAGCAGTTACGACCCTAACGATGAGGCCAGTACAGGGAATGAGCAGTTCTTC
CASSYDPNDEASTGNEQFF
>-|TRBV4-1|13|-|TRBJ2-2
TGCGCCAGCAGCCAAGATGGTCTTGGGGAGCTGTTTTTT
CASSQDGLGELFF
>-|TRBV2|13|-|TRBJ2-4
TGTGCCAGCAGTGTTAACAGCCAAAACATTCAGTACTTC
CASSVNSQNIQYF
>few|TRBV4-1|15|-|TRBJ1-4
TGCGCCAGCAGCCAAGCTGGGACAACTAATGAAAAACTGTTTTTT
CASSQAGTTNEKLFF
>-|TRBV10-3|15|TRBD1|TRBJ2-2
TGTGCCATCAGTGGTTCCGGGACAGGGGGCGCGGGGCTGTTTTTT
CAISGSGTGGAGLFF
>-|TRBV7-3|12|-|TRBJ2-3
TGTGCCAGCAGCACCGGGACAGATACGCAGTATTTT
CASSTGTDTQYF
>once|TRBV5-4|14|-|TRBJ1-1
TGTGCCAGCAGCTTGGGAAGCATGAACACTGAAGCTTTCTTT
CASSLGSMNTEAFF
>-|TRBV10-3|14|-|TRBJ1-1
TGTGCCATCAGTGAGCAGGTGGGAGGCACTGAAGCTTTCTTT
CAISEQVGGTEAFF
>-|TRBV7-9|15|-|TRBJ1-1
TGTGCCAGCAGCTTAACGGGACTAGGAAACACTGAAGCTTTCTTT
CASSLTGLGNTEAFF
>medium-sized|TRBV5-1|13|TRBD1|TRBJ2-7
TGCGCCAGCAGTTATCGACAGGGCGACGAGCAGTACTTC
CASSYRQGDEQYF
>-|TRBV7-9|16|-|TRBJ2-7
TGTGCCAGCAGCTTTTGGCGCGTGATGAACCCCTACGAGCAGTACTTC
CASSFWRVMNPYEQYF
>-|TRBV28|13|TRBD1|TRBJ2-7
TGTGCCAGCAGGGACAGGGTATGGAACGAGCAGTACTTC
CASRDRVWNEQYF
>-|TRBV27|13|-|TRBJ2-7
TGTGCCAGCAGTTTATCCAGGGTACACGAGCAGTACTTC
CASSLSRVHEQYF
>few|TRBV19|13|-|TRBJ1-1
TGTGCCAGTACCGGACAAATGAACACTGAAGCTTTCTTT
CASTGQMNTEAFF
>few|TRBV28|17|TRBD1|TRBJ1-5
TGTGCCAGCACTCGGGACAGGGGGCTAATGAGCAATCAGCCCCAGCATTTT
CASTRDRGLMSNQPQHF
>-|TRBV5-1|16|TRBD1|TRBJ2-7
TGCGCCAGCAGCTTGGGGGGACAGGGGAATTCCTACGAGCAGTACTTC
CASSLGGQGNSYEQYF